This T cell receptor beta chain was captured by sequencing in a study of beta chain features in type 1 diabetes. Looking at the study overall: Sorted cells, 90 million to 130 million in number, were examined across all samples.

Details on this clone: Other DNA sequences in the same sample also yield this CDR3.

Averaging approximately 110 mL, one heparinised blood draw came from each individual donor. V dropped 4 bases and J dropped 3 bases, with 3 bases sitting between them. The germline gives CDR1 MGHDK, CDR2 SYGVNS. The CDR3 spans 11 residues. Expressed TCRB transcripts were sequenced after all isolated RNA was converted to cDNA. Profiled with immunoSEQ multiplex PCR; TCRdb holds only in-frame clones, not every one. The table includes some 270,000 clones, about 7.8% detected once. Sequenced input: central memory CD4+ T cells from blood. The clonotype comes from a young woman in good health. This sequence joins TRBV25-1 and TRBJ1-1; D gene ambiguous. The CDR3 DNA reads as TGTGCCAGCAGTGGGTACACTGAAGCTTTCTTT. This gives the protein CASSGYTEAFF.